One T cell receptor beta chain is described in this entry. CDR1 and CDR2 from the germline V gene are KGHDR and SFDVKD. The CDR3 is 13 amino acids. V lost 0 bases and J 7 bases, leaving 8 bases between the germline ends. This entry belongs to a study of blood T cell repertoires in COVID-19. The wider study: Sites across the United States, Italy and Spain contributed samples from acute and convalescent COVID-19. In each case, the material was cDNA or gDNA derived from T cells, B-cell-depleted T cells, or PBMCs.

Recovered status applied to Cohort 3 donors who had two consecutive negative PCRs. It also applied to those with clearance or with symptom resolution. Data came from immunoSEQ multiplex PCR; TCRdb stores just in-frame clones and leaves some out. The sample carries about 320,000 clones, over 75% recorded once. The rearrangement uses TRBV24-1 and TRBJ1-1; perhaps TRBD1 as D (6 bases). The sequencing input was PBMCs or T cells enriched from blood (not recorded which). This clonotype was obtained from a man under 40 who had recovered from COVID-19. The CDR3: CATSDLRGSEAFF. The CDR3 DNA reads as TGTGCCACCAGTGATTTGAGGGGGAGTGAAGCTTTCTTT.